The clone carrying this T cell receptor beta chain was counted only a few times. Its specificity is not known. These data belong to a study of T cells after yellow fever vaccination. On the study more broadly: Researchers used SMART-Seq v4 Ultra Low Input to prepare fractions that had low cell numbers.

The V gene's germline CDR1 is LGHNA and CDR2 YNFKEQ. The CDR3 loop spans 18 amino acids. V lost 4 bases, J lost 7 bases, and 23 bases lay in between. General study results and limits: The secondary response showed a weaker magnitude and a faster peak, day 5 versus 15. Clones that expanded after primary vaccination mostly reappeared after the booster (just over 95% CD4, approximately 89% CD8). CD4 and CD8 compartments shared a small share of clonotypes.

Using its own MiXCR run on the 5' RACE reads, TCRdb lists one record per CDR3 protein. Among 100,000 to 150,000 distinct CDR3 sequences listed, 6% to 8% were seen once. The receptor was derived from a man in his late teens or twenties who received the YFV17D yellow fever vaccine. The chain employs TRBV4-2 and TRBJ1-6; D may be TRBD1 (5 bases). Source: CD4+ T cells sorted from PBMCs, taken 10 days after the first yellow fever vaccination. CDR3 amino acids: CASSREVGRGGGNSPLHF. The CDR3 DNA follows: TGTGCCAGCAGCCGAGAGGTGGGAAGGGGAGGAGGGAATTCACCCCTCCACTTT.